The 19 T cell receptor beta chains presented below share a single source sample, sequenced in a study of blood T cells in healthy people across ages (dated by TCRdb to about 2015). The protocol used for the library was 5' RACE. A second PCR of about 6 to 11 cycles was run with a J-beta primer mix and a sample-barcoded 5' primer. Clones were called with MiXCR by TCRdb after fastp trimmed the public reads at Q25, and only in-frame beta chains were retained. CDR3 protein sequences are deduplicated, and each keeps its most common genes and DNA. Here the sample has 1.5 million to 2 million distinct CDR3 sequences; 30% to 40% occur a single time. The leading ten clones occupy more than 20% of the sample. The sample taken for sequencing was blood. Source of these receptors: a human donor in good health.

This clonotype was observed a handful of times. The CDR3 reads CSAKIQFTDTQYF. The CDR3 DNA is TGCAGCGCTAAAATACAGTTCACAGATACGCAGTATTTT. The chain links TRBV29-1 to TRBJ2-3; D unresolved. There are 13 residues in the CDR3. With 7 bases removed from V and 2 bases from J, the gap between germline ends came to 13 bases. In germline, CDR1 is SQVTM, CDR2 ANQGSEA.

This clonotype was seen only once. This sequence joins TRBV15 and TRBJ1-1; D remains unclear. The V and J ends lost 0 bases and 1 base respectively, with 15 bases between them. Germline V CDR1 and CDR2: LNHNV, YYDKDF (reference sequence). This CDR3 spans 17 amino acids. The CDR3 sequence is CATSRDRSPLPNTEAFF. DNA of the CDR3: TGTGCCACCAGCAGAGACCGGAGTCCCCTCCCGAACACTGAAGCTTTCTTT.

The chain recombines TRBV12-5 with TRBJ2-7; D is possibly TRBD1 or TRBD2 (5 bases each). The germline gives CDR1 LGHNT, CDR2 FRNRAP. The CDR3 totals 15 residues. Trimming left V 7 bases short and J 3 bases short, with 19 bases between. In DNA form, the CDR3 reads TGTGCTAGTGCCCCTGCATGGGGGAACCGCTACGAGCAGTACTTC. As protein: CASAPAWGNRYEQYF.

V gene TRBV7-6 combines with J gene TRBJ2-7, with a tentative D call TRBD1 (5 bases). Trimming took 5 bases from V and 3 from J, leaving 11 bases between them. In germline, CDR1 is SGHVS, CDR2 FNYEAQ. The CDR3 covers 13 residues. As DNA, the CDR3 is TGTGCCAGCAGCCACAGGACAAACTACGAGCAGTACTTC. It yields the protein CASSHRTNYEQYF. The variable domain in full, completed from reference TRBV7-6 and TRBJ2-7, reads GAGVSQSPRYKVTKRGQDVALRCDPISGHVSLYWYRQALGQGPEFLTYFNYEAQQDKSGLPNDRFSAERPEGSISTLTIQRTEQRDSAMYRCASSHRTNYEQYFGPGTRLTVT.

The chain recombines TRBV20-1 with TRBJ2-3; D perhaps matches TRBD1 (5 bases). The V gene's germline CDR1 is DFQATT and CDR2 SNEGSKA (reference sequence). The CDR3 is made up of 15 amino acids. V was cut by 3 bases and J by 6 bases, with 19 bases left in between. The CDR3 coding sequence is TGCAGTGCTAGCAGGGTCGAAAGAGAAGCGGATACGCAGTATTTT. Encoded protein: CSASRVEREADTQYF.

This clonotype was picked up many times. This chain links TRBV12-3 or TRBV12-4 with TRBJ2-1; no reliable D call. Deletions cut 5 bases from V and 9 bases from J, with 14 bases between. The CDR3 totals 13 residues. CDR3 sequence reads: CASSPNLEGEQFF. The CDR3 DNA reads as TGTGCCAGCAGTCCCAACCTAGAAGGTGAGCAGTTCTTC.

The CDR3 sequence is CATRAGGNQPQHF. DNA of the CDR3: TGTGCCACTAGGGCGGGGGGGAATCAGCCCCAGCATTTT. The gene calls are TRBV24-1 and TRBJ1-5; maybe TRBD1 (5 bases). Germline V lookup: CDR1 KGHDR, CDR2 SFDVKD. V was cut by 10 bases and J by 4 bases, with 13 bases left in between. The CDR3 runs to 13 residues.

This clonotype occurred a few times. The V and J genes are TRBV27 and TRBJ2-7, with D unclear. The V gene lost 5 bases and the J gene lost 3 bases, with 14 bases spanning the gap. CDR1 MNHEY and CDR2 SMNVEV come from the germline V gene (reference sequence). The CDR3 is 14 amino acids. The CDR3 loop reads CASSDPVAFYEQYF. In nucleotides, the CDR3 is TGTGCCAGCAGTGACCCCGTGGCATTCTACGAGCAGTACTTC.

The chain links TRBV7-2 to TRBJ2-3, with TRBD2 as a possible D gene (5 bases). This CDR3 has 15 amino acids. The V end was cut by 0 bases, the J end by 8 bases, with 15 bases between. In germline, CDR1 is SGHTA, CDR2 FQGNSA. As DNA, the CDR3 is TGTGCCAGCAGCTTAGCCCCAGATAAGGCGGGTACGCAGTATTTT. Translated: CASSLAPDKAGTQYF.

The CDR3 reads CASSINRVLETQYF. In DNA form, the CDR3 reads TGTGCCAGCAGTATAAACAGGGTTTTGGAGACCCAGTACTTC. The chain recombines TRBV28 with TRBJ2-5; possible D gene TRBD1, 6 bases. Trimming pared 5 bases from V and 5 bases from J, leaving 15 bases between. From germline, CDR1 is MDHEN and CDR2 SYDVKM. The length of the CDR3 is 14 residues.

This clonotype was counted a few times. This chain connects TRBV9 to TRBJ2-1; D possibly matches TRBD1 or TRBD2 (5 bases each). The CDR3 sequence is 11 residues long. V dropped 10 bases and J dropped 8 bases, with 13 bases sitting between them. Germline lookup yields CDR1 SGDLS and CDR2 YYNGEE. DNA of the CDR3: TGTGCCTCGGGGCCGCCCGATGAGCAGTTCTTC. Translating gives CASGPPDEQFF.

This chain connects TRBV29-1 to TRBJ2-7, with 8 bases matching TRBD1. Germline lookup yields CDR1 SQVTM and CDR2 ANQGSEA. After removal of 5 bases from V and 5 bases from J, the junction contained 5 bases not matched to a gene. This CDR3 has 12 amino acids. This CDR3 reads CSVLTGVHEQYF. The CDR3, as DNA: TGCAGCGTTCTGACAGGGGTACACGAGCAGTACTTC.

The chain links TRBV6-6 to TRBJ1-1, with unresolved D. The V gene lost 2 bases and the J gene lost 4 bases, with 11 bases spanning the gap. CDR1 is MNHNY and CDR2 is SVGAGI in the germline V gene (reference sequence). CDR3 size: 14 residues. CDR3 DNA sequence: TGTGCCAGCAGTTACCGTGGGCAGAGCACTGAAGCTTTCTTT. It yields the protein CASSYRGQSTEAFF.

The chain employs TRBV24-1 and TRBJ2-1, with D unclear. The CDR3 contains 11 residues. Germline CDR1 is KGHDR and CDR2 is SFDVKD. V lost 8 bases, J lost 7 bases, and 8 bases lay in between. The CDR3 region is CATTWGNEQFF. CDR3 coding DNA: TGTGCCACCACTTGGGGTAATGAGCAGTTCTTC.

CDR3 in amino acids: CASSTRDPLHNEQFF. The CDR3 DNA reads as TGTGCCAGCAGTACCCGGGACCCGCTACACAATGAGCAGTTCTTC. The V call is TRBV6-2 or TRBV6-3, the J call TRBJ2-1; D may correspond to TRBD1 or TRBD2 (5 bases each). The V end lost 5 bases, the J end lost 5 bases, and 16 bases lay between the germline ends. Germline V gene sequence: CDR1 MNHEY, CDR2 SVGEGT. This CDR3 spans 15 amino acids.

The V gene is TRBV29-1, the J gene TRBJ1-4; tentatively, D is TRBD1 (5 bases). V lost 4 bases and J 6 bases, leaving 21 bases between the germline ends. This CDR3 comprises 16 residues. The germline gives CDR1 SQVTM, CDR2 ANQGSEA. CDR3 in DNA: TGCAGCGTTGGAGCGGGGCGAGGGCAGAACTATGAAAAACTGTTTTTT. Residues: CSVGAGRGQNYEKLFF.

In this sample, this clonotype turned up many times. The chain joins TRBV27 to TRBJ1-2; D is unclear. Trimming shortened V by 6 bases and J by 0 bases, and 11 bases separated the two germline ends. The germline CDR1 and CDR2 sequences are MNHEY and SMNVEV (reference sequence). The CDR3 spans 14 residues. CDR3 nucleotides: TGTGCCAGCAGCCCCCTCGATTCTAACTATGGCTACACCTTC. This gives the protein CASSPLDSNYGYTF.

This chain uses TRBV12-3 or TRBV12-4 with TRBJ1-4; possible D gene TRBD1, 5 bases. V lost 4 bases to trimming and J lost 8 bases, with 14 bases between them. CDR3 length: 14 residues. The CDR3 nucleotides read TGTGCCAGCAGTTGGGACGGAACTACCGAAAAACTGTTTTTT. This gives the protein CASSWDGTTEKLFF.

This clonotype has just a few counts. V and J are TRBV7-9 and TRBJ1-2, with D hard to call. Between the trimmed V and J ends, which lost 4 bases and 12 bases, there was a span of 12 bases. The CDR3 is made up of 11 amino acids. Germline CDR1 SEHNR, CDR2 FQNEAQ (reference sequence). This chain's CDR3 is CASSSDPIHTF. The CDR3 region has the DNA TGTGCCAGCAGCTCCGACCCTATTCACACCTTC.